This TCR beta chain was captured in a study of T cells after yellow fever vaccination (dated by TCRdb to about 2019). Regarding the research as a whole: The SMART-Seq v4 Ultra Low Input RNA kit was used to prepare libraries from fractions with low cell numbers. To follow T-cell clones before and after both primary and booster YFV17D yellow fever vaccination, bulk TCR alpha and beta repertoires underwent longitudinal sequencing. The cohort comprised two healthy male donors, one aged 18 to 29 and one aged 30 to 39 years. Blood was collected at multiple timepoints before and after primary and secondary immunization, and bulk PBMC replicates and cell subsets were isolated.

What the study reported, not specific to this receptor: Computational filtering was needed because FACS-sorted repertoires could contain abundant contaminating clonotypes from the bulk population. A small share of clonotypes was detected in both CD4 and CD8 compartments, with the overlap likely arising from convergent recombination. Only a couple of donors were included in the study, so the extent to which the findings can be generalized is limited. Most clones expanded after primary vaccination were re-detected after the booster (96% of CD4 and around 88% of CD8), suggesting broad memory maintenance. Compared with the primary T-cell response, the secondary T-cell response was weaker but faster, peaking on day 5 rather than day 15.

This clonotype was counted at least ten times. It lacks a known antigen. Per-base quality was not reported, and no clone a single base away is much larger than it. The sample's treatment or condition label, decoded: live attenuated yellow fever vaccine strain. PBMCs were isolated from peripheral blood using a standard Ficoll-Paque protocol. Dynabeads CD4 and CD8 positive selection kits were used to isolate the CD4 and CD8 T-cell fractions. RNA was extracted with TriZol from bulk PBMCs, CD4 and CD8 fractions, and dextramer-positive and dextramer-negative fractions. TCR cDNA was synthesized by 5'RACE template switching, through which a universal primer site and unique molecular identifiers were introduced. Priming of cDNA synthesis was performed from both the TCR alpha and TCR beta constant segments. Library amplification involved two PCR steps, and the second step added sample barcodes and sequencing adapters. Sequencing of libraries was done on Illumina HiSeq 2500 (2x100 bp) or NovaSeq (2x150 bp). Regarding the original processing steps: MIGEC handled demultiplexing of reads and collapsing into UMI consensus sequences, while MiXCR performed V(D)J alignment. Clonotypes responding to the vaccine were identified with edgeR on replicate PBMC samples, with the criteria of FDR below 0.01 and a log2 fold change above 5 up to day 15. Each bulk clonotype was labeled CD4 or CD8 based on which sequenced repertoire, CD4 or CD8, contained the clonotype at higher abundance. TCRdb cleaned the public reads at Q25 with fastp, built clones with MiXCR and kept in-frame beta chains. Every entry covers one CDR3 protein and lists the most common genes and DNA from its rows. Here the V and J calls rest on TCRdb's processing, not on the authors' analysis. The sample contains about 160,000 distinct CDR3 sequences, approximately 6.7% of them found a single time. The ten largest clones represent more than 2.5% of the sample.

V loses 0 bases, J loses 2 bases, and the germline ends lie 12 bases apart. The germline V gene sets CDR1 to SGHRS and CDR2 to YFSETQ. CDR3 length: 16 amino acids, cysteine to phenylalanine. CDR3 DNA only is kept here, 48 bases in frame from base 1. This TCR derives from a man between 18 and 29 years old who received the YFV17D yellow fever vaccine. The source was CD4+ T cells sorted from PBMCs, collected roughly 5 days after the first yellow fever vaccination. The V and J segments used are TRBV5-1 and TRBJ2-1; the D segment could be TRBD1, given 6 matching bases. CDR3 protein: CASSLVQGSTYNEQFF. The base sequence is TGCGCCAGCAGCTTGGTTCAGGGGTCGACCTACAATGAGCAGTTCTTC.